The sequence of this TCR beta chain was determined in a study of cytomegalovirus exposure and HLA in healthy donors (dated 2017 in TCRdb). Regarding the study in general: In an earlier analysis of some 610 of the donors, 276 Gb of sequence data and 117 million unique TCR beta sequences from 150 million to 200 million T cells were reported. The study aimed to test whether cataloging public T cell receptors could reveal signatures of past pathogen exposure. HLA typing included class I and class II loci at four-digit resolution. All discovery cohort repertoires had been generated on a single sequencing platform. Typing coverage differed by locus: A, B, C, DRB1 and DQB1 were typed in roughly 620-630 donors, DQA1 in 522, DPA1 in roughly 590, and DPB1 in 472. An earlier analysis of around 580 of the donors used high-throughput TCR beta sequencing to judge whether each TCR beta V gene segment behaved as functional or pseudogenic. Genome-wide SNP genotypes for about 65% of the roughly 670 donors were used in a later genetic analysis, which treated that subset as a discovery cohort. In the later analysis, no new phenotypic data were used to find candidate immune exposures; instead, reliance was placed on TCR beta sequences and their occurrence across donors. Of the roughly 410 genotyped donors, less than 90% were placed in the genetic ancestry cluster associated with self-reported Caucasian donors. About five DR-DQ haplotypes were treated as single units for association and clustering because of strong linkage in the cohort. To predict cytomegalovirus infection status, the study brought together high-throughput TCR immunosequencing, statistical association of individual TCRs with disease status, and machine learning. In a later analysis, previously published TCR beta repertoires from several hundred donors were re-analyzed and high-resolution HLA genotyping was added so that TCR occurrence patterns could be studied. The T cell repertoires of some 700 subjects were profiled by immunosequencing and related to cytomegalovirus serostatus. In addition to the first cohort of 666 subjects, a separate validation cohort of approximately 120 different subjects was used. Alongside the repertoire data, information on donor age, sex, ethnicity and CMV serostatus was compiled. Among 398 genotyped donors of the cohort, an average of 235,054 unique TCR beta nucleotide sequences were sequenced per donor, 15% to 20% of them non-productive. Roughly 290 gigabases of sequencing data and around 88 million unique TCR sequences made up an early release that covered over 550 HLA-typed donors. The investigation overall reported the following: The study listed 150 to 200 TCR beta chains as associated with cytomegalovirus. In vitro tests confirmed that a few of the cytomegalovirus-associated TCR beta chains recognize cytomegalovirus antigens. Because counts were too low, roughly 16 rarely observed V segments, including chromosome 9 orphons, were excluded from the earlier analysis of around 590 of the donors. A cluster of highly shared sequence variants was judged likely to represent a technical artifact of the sequencing pipeline. Because the 87-base-pair reads could not distinguish some IMGT-functional V segments, including TRBV6-2 and TRBV6-3, those segments were excluded. V-gene and J-gene trimming of TCR beta chains was associated with a missense DCLRE1C variant in a later genetic analysis, and the association was replicated in an independent cohort. Roughly uniform sequencing depth across donors was assumed in presence/absence analyses, although this assumption may not hold. In an earlier analysis of fewer than 700 of the donors, most TCR beta V segments appeared in productive rearrangements about 87% or about 30% of the time, broadly matching IMGT annotations. Cytomegalovirus status was reported to be diagnosed by the classifier with high specificity and sensitivity in both the original and validation cohorts. The only immune exposure information available for the cohort was CMV serostatus. Compared with equally common non-associated chains, HLA-associated TCR beta chains in a later analysis were more clonally expanded and had lower generation probabilities. A further reported finding was that TCR beta sequences accurately predicted the HLA-A and HLA-B alleles for most subjects in the first cohort. Several of the top co-occurrence clusters appeared to be linked to parvovirus B19, influenza, CMV and Epstein-Barr virus, according to a later analysis. Correlated functional status among segregating V segments might be attributable to linkage disequilibrium, but an unknown experimental factor could not be ruled out. A later analysis found that most CMV-associated TCR beta chains appeared HLA-restricted, with HLA associations seemingly driven largely by CMV exposure. In this cohort, only TCR beta chains were sequenced, and detectable features were limited by the absence of alpha or paired-chain data. When HLA alleles, especially DR and DQ, strongly co-occurred, TCR associations were difficult to assign to individual alleles. HLA typing was unavailable for some donors at each locus, so association tests used only the typed subset. The authors suggested that the approach could potentially be extended to other disease states and immunological phenotypes. According to a later analysis, TCR association rates differed among HLA loci, with DRB1 alleles showing the most associated TCRs and HLA-C alleles showing the fewest. At a false discovery rate of 0.05, a later analysis linked about 16,000 TCR beta sequences to specific HLA alleles. Most TCR sequences were seen in very few donors, while some public TCRs were found in many individuals. A later genetic analysis reported fewer N-insertions in productive TCRs among donors in an Asian-associated ancestry cluster than the roughly 620-donor mean.

The library was prepared using the immunoSEQ multiplex PCR assay. For the multiplex PCR, a mixture combining 60 forward primers for TCR Vbeta segments and 13 reverse primers for TCR Jbeta segments was used. The CDR3 region of rearranged TCR beta genes was amplified from genomic DNA by a multiplex PCR assay. Amplified TCR beta libraries were sequenced as 87-base-pair reads on the Illumina HiSeq System. Per the source publication's procedure: A later analysis counted approximately 74 million unique TCR beta chains across the 650 to 700 repertoires, and roughly 10 million of these chains were shared by at least two donors. A nearest-neighbor algorithm error-corrected the raw reads and collapsed the reads into unique sequences, merging closely related sequences to remove PCR and sequencing errors. To assign V, D and J gene segments, CDR3 sequences were aligned to IMGT reference sequences. Each retained sequence needed at least a six-nucleotide match to both a V gene segment and a J gene segment. A rearrangement was called productive if the CDR3 had no stop codons and remained in frame with V and J, and every other rearrangement was called non-productive. CDR3 was defined by IMGT convention, running from the second conserved V-encoded cysteine to the conserved J-encoded phenylalanine. The earlier analysis of 587 of the donors excluded any sequence lacking an unambiguous match to a single V gene segment. An earlier analysis of several hundred of the donors classified V segments as functional when productive rearrangements were above 56.7% and as segregating when the standard deviation between donors was above 5%. To diagnose cytomegalovirus status from the catalog of TCR beta chain sequences, a statistical classification framework was built. V and J gene assignment, in a later analysis, came from comparing TCR nucleotide sequences with IMGT/GENE-DB human TR gene sequences. In a later analysis, CDR3 sequences and most-parsimonious VDJ recombination scenarios were assigned using the TCRdist pipeline. In a later analysis, each TCR beta chain was defined by its CDR3 amino acid sequence together with its V-gene family, and reads lacking a unique V-gene family were excluded. A later analysis removed over 500 highly shared, low-generation-probability nucleotide sequences to deal with suspected cross-contamination and a sequencing artifact. In a later analysis, a clonal expansion index for each public chain was calculated from normalized within-repertoire ranks of inferred template counts. In a later analysis, generation probabilities were computed using a VDJ recombination model fitted to out-of-frame rearrangements, and the results were checked against IGoR. In a later analysis, hypergeometric tests were used to score TCR-TCR, TCR-HLA and TCR-CMV co-occurrence, with a repertoire-size bias correction applied to TCR pairs. In a later analysis, false discovery rates were estimated by permuting HLA or CMV assignments 20 times. In a later analysis, co-occurring TCRs were grouped with DBSCAN, and TCRdist sequence similarity was added when clustering was performed within HLA-allele-positive subsets. Repertoires with fewer than 30,000 or more than 120,000 public chains were left out of co-occurrence clustering, as were roughly five repertoires with anomalous nucleotide sharing. The table was pulled from immuneACCESS by TCRdb, which kept in-frame rearrangements only. Such tables lose some clones; where checked, under half of the loss comes from unresolved V genes, and the rest has no known cause. That table supplies the V and J calls and clone size; D and trimming were determined from the DNA. The sample table contains some 36,000 clones; only one count was recorded for more than 60% of them. The ten largest clones represent over 6% of the sample.

Worth noting for this clone: The antigen this receptor binds is unknown. Per-base quality was not reported, and no clone a single base away is much larger than it.

The cohort consisted of some 670 healthy bone marrow donors. At the time of sampling, every cohort member was nominally healthy, though immune exposures that went unrecorded were likely present. The donor tested CMV seronegative, placing the donor among the 300 to 450 seronegative members of the cohort. A peripheral blood sample was provided by each donor, and peripheral blood mononuclear cells were used for TCR beta sequencing. The Qiagen DNeasy Blood Extraction Kit was used to extract genomic DNA from the blood cell samples. The cysteine opens and the phenylalanine closes a CDR3 of 15 amino acids. Of all the DNA, just the CDR3 is kept, 45 bases in frame from base 1. The germline V end is reduced by 7 bases and the J end by 1 base; junction bases left unmatched: 10. CDR1 and CDR2 were assigned from the germline V gene as SQVTM and ANQGSEA.

The chain is assembled from TRBV29-1 and TRBJ2-1; TRBD2 lines up with 7 middle nucleotides. The sequence was collected from a young man in good health and CMV-seronegative. The source material was PBMCs. The DNA is TGCAGCGCTCTTTCTGGGCGGGGGTCCTACAATGAGCAGTTCTTC. This encodes CSALSGRGSYNEQFF.